A single sample is the source of the 2 T cell receptor beta chains below, sequenced in a study of lymphopenia after photon versus proton radiotherapy. The protocol was immunoSEQ multiplex PCR, while the TCRdb copy is restricted to in-frame clones and leaves out a portion. The table shows more than 25,000 clones, with 90% occurring only once. The sample was peripheral blood, taken from a patient treated with photon-based radiotherapy. These receptors came from a woman between 45 and 60 years old with pancreatic cancer.

This sequence joins TRBV5-1 and TRBJ1-5; no firm D call. Germline V gives CDR1 SGHRS, CDR2 YFSETQ. The CDR3 is made up of 15 amino acids. V was pared by 2 bases and J by 3 bases, with 12 bases between. The CDR3 DNA is TGCGCCAGCAGCTTCCTCGGGCAGCCCAATCAGCCCCAGCATTTT. Its translation: CASSFLGQPNQPQHF.

This rearrangement joins TRBV18 to TRBJ2-2, with 7 bases identical to TRBD2. Germline V lookup: CDR1 KGHSH, CDR2 LQKENI. This CDR3 has 17 amino acids. The trim removed 3 bases at V and 3 bases at J, leaving 10 bases unmatched. The CDR3: CASSPFLSGTHTGELFF. In DNA, the CDR3 is TGTGCCAGCTCACCCTTTCTCAGCGGGACCCACACCGGGGAGCTGTTTTTT.